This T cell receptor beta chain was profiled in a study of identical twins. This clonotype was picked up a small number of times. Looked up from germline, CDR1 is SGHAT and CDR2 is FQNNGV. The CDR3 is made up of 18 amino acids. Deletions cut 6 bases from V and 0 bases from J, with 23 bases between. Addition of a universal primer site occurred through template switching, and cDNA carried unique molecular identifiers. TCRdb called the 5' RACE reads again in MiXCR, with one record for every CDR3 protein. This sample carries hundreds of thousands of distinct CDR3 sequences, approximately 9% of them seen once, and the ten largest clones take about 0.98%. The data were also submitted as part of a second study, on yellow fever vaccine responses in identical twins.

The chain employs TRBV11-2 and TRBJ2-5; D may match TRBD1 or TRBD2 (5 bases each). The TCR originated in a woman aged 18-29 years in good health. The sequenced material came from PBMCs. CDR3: CASSKGTERWGYQETQYF. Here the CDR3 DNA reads TGTGCCAGCAGTAAAGGGACCGAGCGGTGGGGGTACCAAGAGACCCAGTACTTC. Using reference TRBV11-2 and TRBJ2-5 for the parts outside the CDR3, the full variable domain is EAGVAQSPRYKIIEKRQSVAFWCNPISGHATLYWYQQILGQGPKLLIQFQNNGVVDDSQLPKDRFSAERLKGVDSTLKIQPAKLEDSAVYLCASSKGTERWGYQETQYFGPGTRLLVL.